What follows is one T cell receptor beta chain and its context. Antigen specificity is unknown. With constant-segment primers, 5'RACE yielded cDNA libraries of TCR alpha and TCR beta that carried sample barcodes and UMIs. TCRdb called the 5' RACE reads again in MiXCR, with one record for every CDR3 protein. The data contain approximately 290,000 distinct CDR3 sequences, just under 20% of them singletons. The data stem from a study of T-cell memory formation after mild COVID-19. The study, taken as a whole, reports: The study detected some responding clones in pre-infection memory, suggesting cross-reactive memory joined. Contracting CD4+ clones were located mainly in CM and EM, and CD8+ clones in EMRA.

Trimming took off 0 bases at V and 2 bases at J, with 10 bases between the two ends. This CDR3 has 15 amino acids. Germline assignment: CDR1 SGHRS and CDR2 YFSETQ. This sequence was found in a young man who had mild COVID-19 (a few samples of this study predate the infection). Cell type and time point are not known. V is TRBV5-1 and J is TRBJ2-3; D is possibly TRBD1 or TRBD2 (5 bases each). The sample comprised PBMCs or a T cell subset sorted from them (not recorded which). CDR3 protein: CASSLDRGDTDTQYF. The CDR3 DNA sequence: TGCGCCAGCAGCTTGGATCGGGGCGACACAGATACGCAGTATTTT. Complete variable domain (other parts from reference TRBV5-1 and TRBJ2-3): KAGVTQTPRYLIKTRGQQVTLSCSPISGHRSVSWYQQTPGQGLQFLFEYFSETQRNKGNFPGRFSGRQFSNSRSEMNVSTLELGDSALYLCASSLDRGDTDTQYFGPGTRLTVL.